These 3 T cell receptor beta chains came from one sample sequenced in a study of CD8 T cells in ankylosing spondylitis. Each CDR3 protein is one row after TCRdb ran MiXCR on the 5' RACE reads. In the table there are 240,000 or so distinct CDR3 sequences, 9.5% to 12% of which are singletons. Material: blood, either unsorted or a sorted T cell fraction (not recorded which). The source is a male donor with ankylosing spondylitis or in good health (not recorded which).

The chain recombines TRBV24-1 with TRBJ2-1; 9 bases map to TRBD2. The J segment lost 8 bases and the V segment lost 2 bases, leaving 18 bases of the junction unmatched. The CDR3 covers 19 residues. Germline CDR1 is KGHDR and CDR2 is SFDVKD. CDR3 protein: CATSDSGRSVGSGSYEQFF. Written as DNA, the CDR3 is TGTGCCACCAGTGATTCTGGCCGCTCTGTGGGTAGCGGGAGTTATGAGCAGTTCTTC.

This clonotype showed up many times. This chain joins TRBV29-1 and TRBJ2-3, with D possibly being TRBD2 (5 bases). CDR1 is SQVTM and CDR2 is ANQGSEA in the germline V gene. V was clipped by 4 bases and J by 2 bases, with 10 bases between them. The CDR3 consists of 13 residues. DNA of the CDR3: TGCAGCGTTGTTAGCGACTCCACAGATACGCAGTATTTT. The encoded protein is CSVVSDSTDTQYF.

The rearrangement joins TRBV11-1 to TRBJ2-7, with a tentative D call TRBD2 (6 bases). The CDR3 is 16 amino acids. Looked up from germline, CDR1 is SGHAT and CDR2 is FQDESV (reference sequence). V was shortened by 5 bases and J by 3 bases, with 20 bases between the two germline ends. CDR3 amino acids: CASSLGGGGSFYEQYF. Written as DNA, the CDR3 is TGTGCCAGCAGCCTGGGCGGAGGAGGGTCGTTCTACGAGCAGTACTTC.